The sequence of this T cell receptor beta chain was determined in a study of beta chain features in type 1 diabetes. Regarding the study as a whole: Type 1 diabetes patients had moderately but significantly shorter TCRB CDR3s in all four CD4+ subsets.

Reverse transcribing all isolated RNA meant expressed TCRB transcripts were sequenced. Profiling relied on immunoSEQ multiplex PCR, and the TCRdb table lists in-frame clones only, not all of them. The table records 500,000 to 650,000 clones, roughly 12% of them present only once. The CDR3 sequence is 16 residues long. Germline CDR1 SGHNT, CDR2 YYREEE (reference sequence). V shed 0 bases, J shed 3 bases, and the junction held 9 bases outside the gene matches. This clone has more than one count but fewer than ten. No antigen is known for it. Sequenced: naive CD4+ T cells from blood. The clonotype originates from a man aged 25 to 40 with type 1 diabetes. The chain uses TRBV5-4 and TRBJ2-7; TRBD1 matches 7 bases. CDR3 region: CASSLDGLQGSYEQYF. CDR3 nucleotides: TGTGCCAGCAGCTTGGATGGGTTACAGGGGAGCTACGAGCAGTACTTC.